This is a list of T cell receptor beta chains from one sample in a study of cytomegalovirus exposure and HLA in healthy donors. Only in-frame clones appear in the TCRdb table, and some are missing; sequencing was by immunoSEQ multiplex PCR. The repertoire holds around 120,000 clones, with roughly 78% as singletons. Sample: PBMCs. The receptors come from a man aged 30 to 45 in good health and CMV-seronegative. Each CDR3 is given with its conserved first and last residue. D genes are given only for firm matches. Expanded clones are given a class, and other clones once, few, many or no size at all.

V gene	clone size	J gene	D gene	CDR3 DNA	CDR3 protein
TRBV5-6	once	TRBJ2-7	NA	TGTGCCAGCAGCTTGGCCTACGGTGGTGTCTACGAGCAGTACTTC	CASSLAYGGVYEQYF
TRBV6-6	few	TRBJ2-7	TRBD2	TGTGCCAGCAGTCCCTCTAGCGGGAGCGTCTACGAGCAGTACTTC	CASSPSSGSVYEQYF
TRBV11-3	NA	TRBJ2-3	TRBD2	TGTGCCAGCAGCTTAGGACTAGCGCCTAGCACAGATACGCAGTATTTT	CASSLGLAPSTDTQYF
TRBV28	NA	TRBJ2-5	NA	TGTGCCAGCAGTTTATGGACAGACTCACCTCACCAAGAGACCCAGTACTTC	CASSLWTDSPHQETQYF
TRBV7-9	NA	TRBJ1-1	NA	TGTGCCAACAACGCCTTAGGGGGGGCCATCACTGAAGCTTTCTTT	CANNALGGAITEAFF
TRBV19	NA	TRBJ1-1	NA	TGTGCCAGTAGTATCTTTCCCCTTAGCGGGAACACTGAAGCTTTCTTT	CASSIFPLSGNTEAFF
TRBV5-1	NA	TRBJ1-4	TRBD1	TGCGCCAGCAGCTTTTCAGGGGGCACTAATGAAAAACTGTTTTTT	CASSFSGGTNEKLFF
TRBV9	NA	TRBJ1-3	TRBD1	TGTGCCAGCAACGCAGGGGGCGGAAACACCATATATTTT	CASNAGGGNTIYF
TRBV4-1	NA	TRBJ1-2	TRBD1	TGCGCCAGCAGCCAAGATCAGGGCAGGGGGCGTCGATATGGCTACACCTTC	CASSQDQGRGRRYGYTF
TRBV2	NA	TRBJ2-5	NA	TGTGCCAGCAGTGGCCTCGGGACCCAGTACTTC	CASSGLGTQYF
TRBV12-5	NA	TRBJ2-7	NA	TGTGCTAGTGGTTTGGCCGACAGGCGCTCCTACGAGCAGTACTTC	CASGLADRRSYEQYF
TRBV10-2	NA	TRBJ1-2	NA	TGCGCCAGCAGCGTGGGCGTCAGACGAGCCTATGGCTACACCTTC	CASSVGVRRAYGYTF
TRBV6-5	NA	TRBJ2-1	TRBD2	TGTGTCTACGTCGCGGGAGGAGAGAATGAGCAGTTCTTC	CVYVAGGENEQFF
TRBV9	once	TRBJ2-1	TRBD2	TGTGCCAGCAGCCCGATGATAGCGGGAGGGCCACACGATGAGCAGTTCTTC	CASSPMIAGGPHDEQFF
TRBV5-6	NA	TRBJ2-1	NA	TGTGCCAGCAGCTTGGTGGAGGGTATCAATGAGCAGTTCTTC	CASSLVEGINEQFF
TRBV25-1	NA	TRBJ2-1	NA	TGTGCCAGCAGTGAACCCTTAATGCTAGAGCAGTTCTTC	CASSEPLMLEQFF
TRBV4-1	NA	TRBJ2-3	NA	TGCGCCAGCAGCCAAGAGTCTAGTCCGACAGATACGCAGTATTTT	CASSQESSPTDTQYF
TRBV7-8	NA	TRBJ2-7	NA	TGTGCCAGCAGCTTAGACAGGGCCCACGAGCAGTACTTC	CASSLDRAHEQYF
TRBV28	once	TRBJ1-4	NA	TGTGCCAGCAATACCATAGGGGCCCCAACTAATGAAAAACTGTTTTTT	CASNTIGAPTNEKLFF
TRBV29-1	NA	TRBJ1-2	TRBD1	TGCAGTGGAGACGGACAGGGGGCTGGAGGCTACCCCTTC	CSGDGQGAGGYPF
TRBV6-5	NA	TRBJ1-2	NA	TGTGCCAGCAGTTACTCGATGGGGGCTAGCTACACCTTC	CASSYSMGASYTF
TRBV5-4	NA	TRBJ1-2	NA	TGTGCCAGCAGCTTGCAGCTGAAAAGACCGCCGGGCTATGGCTACACCTTC	CASSLQLKRPPGYGYTF
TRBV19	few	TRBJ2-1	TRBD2	TGTGCCAGTAGGGGGTGGACTAGCGGCTACAATGAGCAGTTCTTC	CASRGWTSGYNEQFF
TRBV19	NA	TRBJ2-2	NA	TGTGCCAGTAGTACACCGGAACAGGTCTACACCGGGGAGCTGTTTTTT	CASSTPEQVYTGELFF
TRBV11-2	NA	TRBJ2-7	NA	TGTGCCAGCAGCTTAGTCCAGAACTACGAGCAGTACTTC	CASSLVQNYEQYF
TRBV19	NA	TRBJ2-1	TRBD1	TGTGCCAGTAGTATAGGCGACAGGGGCTATCACAATGAGCAGTTCTTC	CASSIGDRGYHNEQFF